The 20 T cell receptor beta chains presented below share a single source sample, sequenced in a study of T cells in Graves' hyperthyroidism and ophthalmopathy. Amplification yielded TCR beta CDR3 regions, with RNA transcripts as the source. The HTBI primer set was used in a first-round RT-PCR of the TCR CDR3. TCRdb ran MiXCR on the multiplex PCR reads and lists one entry per CDR3 protein. Of a few hundred thousand distinct CDR3 sequences in the sample, 25% were seen once. Sequencing input: blood. The receptors come from a man between 50 and 59 years old with Graves' hyperthyroidism.

This rearrangement joins TRBV28 to TRBJ1-2; D unclear. The CDR3 is 13 amino acids. Deletions cut 5 bases from V and 0 bases from J, with 7 bases between. CDR1 MDHEN and CDR2 SYDVKM come from the germline V gene. CDR3 sequence (DNA): TGTGCCAGCAGTATTAGAGCTAACTATGGCTACACCTTC. Translation gives CASSIRANYGYTF.

This clonotype was seen at least ten times. J is TRBJ1-1 and V is TRBV5-1; D ambiguous. Germline V CDR1 and CDR2: SGHRS, YFSETQ. Trimming took 0 bases from V and 7 from J, leaving 7 bases between them. This CDR3 is 12 amino acids long. The CDR3 DNA reads as TGCGCCAGCAGCTTGGAACGGGGTGAAGCTTTCTTT. Its protein product is CASSLERGEAFF.

Details on this clonotype: The missing conserved phenylalanine or tryptophan at the end of this CDR3 makes a read error likely. The V and J genes are TRBV3-1 and TRBJ1-1; no definite D call. The ends were cut back, 2 bases at V and 4 bases at J, with 11 bases in the middle. CDR3 length: 14 amino acids. The V gene's germline CDR1 is LGHDT and CDR2 YNNKEL (reference sequence). CDR3 protein: CASSQHERSTEAFL. The CDR3 DNA reads as TGTGCCAGCAGCCAACATGAGAGGAGCACTGAAGCTTTCTTG.

This clonotype was found many times. The chain carries TRBV6-1 and TRBJ1-1; D is ambiguous. The V end lost 1 base, the J end lost 1 base, and 4 bases lay between the germline ends. CDR3 length equals 13 residues. Germline-derived CDR1 and CDR2 are MNHNS and SASEGT. The CDR3 DNA sequence: TGTGCCAGCAGTGAAGAGACGAACACTGAAGCTTTCTTT. It codes for CASSEETNTEAFF.

The V call is TRBV7-9, the J call TRBJ2-5; a possible D gene is TRBD2 (6 bases). The V gene lost 6 bases and the J gene lost 3 bases, with 14 bases spanning the gap. Germline CDR1 SEHNR, CDR2 FQNEAQ (reference sequence). This CDR3 is built from 14 residues. The CDR3 DNA sequence: TGTGCCAGCAGTCGGACGGGGGATAAAGAGACCCAGTACTTC. It is translated as CASSRTGDKETQYF.

At least ten counts were recorded for this clonotype. The rearrangement uses TRBV30 and TRBJ2-7, with 8 bases aligning to TRBD2. Germline lookup yields CDR1 GTSNPN and CDR2 SVGIG (reference sequence). The CDR3 totals 14 residues. Germline trimming cut 6 bases from V and 0 bases from J; bases unmatched to any gene: 7. Written as DNA, the CDR3 is TGTGCCTGTACGAGCGGGGGAGGCTCCTACGAGCAGTACTTC. Protein product: CACTSGGGSYEQYF.

This clonotype was observed a handful of times. The rearrangement links TRBV29-1 to TRBJ2-3; D not certain. The germline V and J ends were trimmed by 6 bases and 4 bases, with 11 bases remaining between them. The germline CDR1 and CDR2 sequences are SQVTM and ANQGSEA. This CDR3 spans 12 amino acids. CDR3 bases: TGCAGCGTGCGTATCTTGGCAGATACGCAGTATTTT. Protein product: CSVRILADTQYF.

This clonotype was seen a few times. The chain employs TRBV20-1 and TRBJ2-7; 9 positions match TRBD2. V was pared by 0 bases and J by 1 base, with 4 bases of the junction left unmatched. The CDR3 runs to 15 residues. From germline, CDR1 is DFQATT and CDR2 SNEGSKA (reference sequence). The CDR3 protein is CSAREAREGSYEQYF. CDR3 DNA: TGCAGTGCTAGAGAGGCGCGGGAGGGATCCTACGAGCAGTACTTC.

In its sample, this clonotype was seen a few times. CDR3: CAGGAALTDTQYF. Written as DNA, the CDR3 is TGTGCCGGCGGCGCGGCTCTTACAGATACGCAGTATTTT. This chain joins TRBV6-1 and TRBJ2-3; D is undetermined. The length of the CDR3 is 13 residues. CDR1 MNHNS and CDR2 SASEGT come from the germline V gene. Trimming took off 11 bases at V and 3 bases at J, with 15 bases between the two ends.

The CDR3 DNA reads as TGTGCCAGCAGCGGAGATGACGCTCCCCAAGGCTACACCTTC. This encodes CASSGDDAPQGYTF. V gene TRBV9 combines with J gene TRBJ1-2; D not certain. This CDR3 comprises 14 residues. The germline V gene has CDR1 SGDLS and CDR2 YYNGEE. The V and J ends lost 3 bases and 8 bases respectively, with 17 bases between them.

V gene TRBV7-3 combines with J gene TRBJ2-2; maybe TRBD2 (5 bases). The CDR3 is 16 amino acids. Trimming took off 4 bases at V and 7 bases at J, with 19 bases between the two ends. Germline CDR1 SGHTA, CDR2 FQGTGA. The CDR3 DNA follows: TGTGCCAGCAGCTCCCCAGGAGACCCCCGGGGCGGGGAGCTGTTTTTT. Encoded protein: CASSSPGDPRGGELFF.

This sequence joins TRBV20-1 and TRBJ2-3; D remains ambiguous. This CDR3 is 13 amino acids long. Germline CDR1 and CDR2: DFQATT and SNEGSKA (reference sequence). V was shortened by 7 bases and J by 2 bases, with 13 bases between the two germline ends. The CDR3 region has the DNA TGCAGTGTCTCGCCGCTCAACACAGATACGCAGTATTTT. Translated: CSVSPLNTDTQYF.

This chain joins TRBV6-2 or TRBV6-3 and TRBJ2-7; a possible D gene is TRBD2 (6 bases). The CDR3 consists of 16 residues. CDR1 and CDR2 (germline): MNHEY, SVGEGT. V lost 6 bases, J lost 0 bases, and 18 bases lay in between. In nucleotides, the CDR3 is TGTGCCAGCAGACCGGGACTCACCCCGGGCTCCTACGAGCAGTACTTC. Translated, it gives CASRPGLTPGSYEQYF.

This clonotype was detected many times. This chain connects TRBV11-2 to TRBJ2-7; no clear D gene. Germline V gives CDR1 SGHAT, CDR2 FQNNGV. Trimming took 10 bases from V and 0 from J, leaving 16 bases between them. The CDR3 sequence is 14 residues long. The CDR3 DNA follows: TGTGCCACCCTACAGCTGTCCCTCTCCTACGAGCAGTACTTC. It codes for CATLQLSLSYEQYF.

This chain connects TRBV6-1 to TRBJ2-5, with D perhaps matching TRBD2 (5 bases). The CDR3 is 16 residues long. Germline-derived CDR1 and CDR2 are MNHNS and SASEGT. V lost 2 bases and J 2 bases, leaving 15 bases between the germline ends. The CDR3 nucleotides read TGTGCCAGCAGTGAAAGTAGCGTAACTTGGCAAGAGACCCAGTACTTC. It encodes CASSESSVTWQETQYF.

The V call is TRBV11-2, the J call TRBJ1-1; D is unclear. This CDR3 comprises 14 residues. V was pared by 3 bases and J by 6 bases, with 14 bases between. Germline-derived CDR1 and CDR2 are SGHAT and FQNNGV. The CDR3 coding sequence is TGTGCCAGCAGCTTCCCCGGGCCGAGTCCTGAAGCTTTCTTT. Translating it yields CASSFPGPSPEAFF. The entire variable domain, with the rest obtained from reference TRBV11-2 and TRBJ1-1, is as follows: EAGVAQSPRYKIIEKRQSVAFWCNPISGHATLYWYQQILGQGPKLLIQFQNNGVVDDSQLPKDRFSAERLKGVDSTLKIQPAKLEDSAVYLCASSFPGPSPEAFFGQGTRLTVV.

This clonotype was observed a few times. The chain uses TRBV6-9 and TRBJ2-1, with 9 nucleotides matching TRBD2. Trimming cost V 0 bases and J 0 bases; bases outside gene matches: 6. The CDR3 is 18 residues long. Germline V gives CDR1 MNHGY, CDR2 SVAAGI. CDR3 residues: CASSYSGLALSSYNEQFF. CDR3 nucleotides: TGTGCCAGCAGTTATTCGGGACTAGCCCTGAGCTCCTACAATGAGCAGTTCTTC.

This clonotype has at least ten counts. The CDR3 protein is CSVGQAAYEQYF. DNA of the CDR3: TGCAGCGTTGGTCAGGCCGCCTACGAGCAGTACTTC. The genes are TRBV29-1 and TRBJ2-7; D ambiguous. CDR3 length equals 12 residues. V lost 4 bases and J lost 2, with 9 bases in between. CDR1 is SQVTM, CDR2 ANQGSEA, per germline.

This clonotype was seen a few times. J is TRBJ2-3 and V is TRBV7-6; TRBD1 might be the D (5 bases). The CDR3 is 14 residues long. V was trimmed by 5 bases and J by 0 bases, leaving 9 bases between them. Germline lookup yields CDR1 SGHVS and CDR2 FNYEAQ. CDR3: CASSPRVSTDTQYF. The CDR3 DNA is TGTGCCAGCAGCCCCAGGGTTAGCACAGATACGCAGTATTTT.

This chain connects TRBV9 to TRBJ2-5; TRBD1 aligns across 8 bases. The CDR3 is made up of 13 amino acids. The germline V gene encodes CDR1 SGDLS and CDR2 YYNGEE. V lost 5 bases to trimming and J lost 5 bases; unmatched junction nucleotides: 5. The CDR3 region has the DNA TGTGCCAGCAGTGACAGGGGAGTGGAGACCCAGTACTTC. Encoded protein: CASSDRGVETQYF.